This passage covers 30 T cell receptor beta chains from one sample sequenced in a study of blood T cell repertoires in COVID-19. This table comes from immunoSEQ multiplex PCR, and its TCRdb copy is limited to in-frame clones, with some not included. The data hold approximately 200,000 clones, with roughly four fifths observed a single time. Source material: PBMCs or T cells enriched from blood (not recorded which). The receptors were sampled from a man aged 35 to 55 who had recovered from COVID-19.

CDR3 in amino acids: CASSPKGLGEKLFF. The DNA of the CDR3 is TGTGCCAGCAGCCCCAAGGGGTTGGGGGAAAAACTGTTTTTT. The V call is TRBV7-9, the J call TRBJ1-4; D might be TRBD1 (5 bases). The CDR3 spans 14 residues. Between the trimmed V and J ends, which lost 5 bases and 8 bases, there was a span of 15 bases. Germline CDR1 is SEHNR and CDR2 is FQNEAQ (reference sequence). The full variable domain, its missing parts supplied by reference TRBV7-9 and TRBJ1-4, is DTGVSQNPRHKITKRGQNVTFRCDPISEHNRLYWYRQTLGQGPEFLTYFQNEAQLEKSRLLSDRFSAERPKGSFSTLEIQRTEQGDSAMYLCASSPKGLGEKLFFGSGTQLSVL.

The chain uses TRBV7-2 and TRBJ2-7, with TRBD2 identical over 11 bases. The V gene's germline CDR1 is SGHTA and CDR2 FQGNSA. Unmatched junction bases numbered 8, after V lost 4 bases and J lost 6 bases. The CDR3 is 15 amino acids. The DNA for the CDR3 is TGTGCCAGCAGCTCCACTAGCGGGAGAGGTGGCGAGCAGTACGTC. Protein: CASSSTSGRGGEQYV.

The V call is TRBV9, the J call TRBJ2-1, with D tentatively TRBD1 (5 bases). This CDR3 is built from 16 residues. The V and J ends lost 4 bases and 0 bases respectively, with 14 bases between them. Per germline, CDR1 SGDLS and CDR2 YYNGEE. Here the CDR3 reads CASSTSDSDSYNEQFF. CDR3 bases: TGTGCCAGCAGCACAAGCGACAGCGACTCCTACAATGAGCAGTTCTTC. The full variable domain, rest sourced from reference TRBV9 and TRBJ2-1, is DSGVTQTPKHLITATGQRVTLRCSPRSGDLSVYWYQQSLDQGLQFLIQYYNGEERAKGNILERFSAQQFPDLHSELNLSSLELGDSALYFCASSTSDSDSYNEQFFGPGTRLTVL.

The chain recombines TRBV7-8 with TRBJ2-3; a possible D gene is TRBD2 (6 bases). V was clipped by 2 bases and J by 4 bases, with 13 bases between them. The CDR3 runs to 15 residues. Germline CDR1 is SGHVS and CDR2 is FQNEAQ. DNA of the CDR3: TGTGCCAGCAGCTTACTAGGAGGGAGAGCAGATACGCAGTATTTT. As protein: CASSLLGGRADTQYF.

The chain links TRBV5-6 to TRBJ2-7; D unclear. There are 11 residues in the CDR3. The V and J ends lost 3 bases and 4 bases respectively, with 5 bases between them. From germline, CDR1 is SGHDT and CDR2 YYEEEE. Written as DNA, the CDR3 is TGTGCCAGCAGCTCCTCGTACGAGCAGTACTTC. Protein product: CASSSSYEQYF.

The genes are TRBV7-3 and TRBJ1-1; maybe TRBD1 (5 bases). V gave up 1 base and J gave up 1 base, with 7 bases separating them. This CDR3 has 14 residues. CDR1 is SGHTA and CDR2 is FQGTGA in the germline V gene. The CDR3 DNA is TGTGCCAGCAGCTTAATTGGGGCGAACACTGAAGCTTTCTTT. It codes for CASSLIGANTEAFF.

DNA for the CDR3: TGTGCCAGCAGTCCACAGGGGGCCCTGGAAGCTTTCTTT. Translation: CASSPQGALEAFF. The chain uses TRBV12-3 or TRBV12-4 and TRBJ1-1, with 9 nucleotides matching TRBD1. CDR3 length: 13 residues. After removal of 5 bases from V and 8 bases from J, the junction contained 6 bases not matched to a gene.

This chain connects TRBV5-1 to TRBJ1-5, with TRBD1 matching 8 bases. Germline V gives CDR1 SGHRS, CDR2 YFSETQ. CDR3 length: 15 amino acids. V shed 0 bases, J shed 4 bases, and the junction held 3 bases outside the gene matches. CDR3 sequence: CASSLGTGPNQPQHF. The CDR3 DNA follows: TGCGCCAGCAGCTTGGGGACAGGGCCGAATCAGCCCCAGCATTTT. The variable domain in full, completed from reference TRBV5-1 and TRBJ1-5, reads KAGVTQTPRYLIKTRGQQVTLSCSPISGHRSVSWYQQTPGQGLQFLFEYFSETQRNKGNFPGRFSGRQFSNSRSEMNVSTLELGDSALYLCASSLGTGPNQPQHFGDGTRLSIL.

The J gene is TRBJ1-5, the V gene TRBV7-2; TRBD1 is a possible D gene (6 bases). Germline values: CDR1 SGHTA, CDR2 FQGNSA. V was trimmed by 4 bases and J by 4 bases, leaving 8 bases between them. The CDR3 has 13 residues. The CDR3 loop is CASSSGQNQPQHF. Written as DNA, the CDR3 is TGTGCCAGCAGCTCGGGACAAAATCAGCCCCAGCATTTT.

The V and J genes are TRBV5-1 and TRBJ2-2, with 10 nucleotides matching TRBD2. The CDR3 consists of 17 residues. Germline CDR1 is SGHRS and CDR2 is YFSETQ. The trim removed 3 bases at V and 5 bases at J, leaving 10 bases unmatched. CDR3 coding DNA: TGCGCCAGCAGCTCCCTAGCGGGAGAGGTGAGGACCGGGGAGCTGTTTTTT. Its translation is CASSSLAGEVRTGELFF.

The rearrangement uses TRBV29-1 and TRBJ1-1; 8 bases fit TRBD1. The CDR3 extends over 12 amino acids. After removal of 6 bases from V and 6 bases from J, the junction contained 6 bases not matched to a gene. The germline V gene has CDR1 SQVTM and CDR2 ANQGSEA. The CDR3 DNA reads TGCAGCGTACAACAGGGGGTCGCTGAAGCTTTCTTT. It is translated as CSVQQGVAEAFF.

The chain couples TRBV10-2 to TRBJ1-2, with a tentative D call TRBD1 (5 bases). Germline V gives CDR1 WSHSY, CDR2 SAAADI. The ends were cut back, 6 bases at V and 5 bases at J, with 10 bases in the middle. This CDR3 has 12 amino acids. The CDR3: CASSPQGYGYTF. The DNA of the CDR3 is TGCGCCAGCAGCCCCCAGGGATATGGCTACACCTTC.

The V gene is TRBV6-5, the J gene TRBJ1-1; no clear D. Trimming stripped 3 bases from V and 1 base from J, with 12 bases between. Germline V gene data show CDR1 as MNHEY and CDR2 as SVGAGI. This CDR3 region has 15 residues. In DNA, the CDR3 is TGTGCCAGCAGTTATAGAGGGATTGGGAACACTGAAGCTTTCTTT. Translated, it gives CASSYRGIGNTEAFF.

This chain joins TRBV6-2 or TRBV6-3 and TRBJ2-2, with D possibly TRBD2 on 6 matching bases. The ends were cut back, 6 bases at V and 4 bases at J, with 9 bases in the middle. The CDR3 is 13 amino acids. Germline V gives CDR1 MNHEY, CDR2 SVGEGT. The CDR3 reads CASSLGGTGELFF. In nucleotides, the CDR3 is TGTGCCAGCAGCCTGGGAGGCACCGGGGAGCTGTTTTTT.

This chain's CDR3 is CASSSAGTGFASGNTIYF. CDR3 in DNA: TGTGCCAGCAGCTCCGCCGGGACAGGGTTCGCCTCTGGAAACACCATATATTTT. The genes are TRBV7-6 and TRBJ1-3; 9 bases line up with TRBD1. Germline CDR1 SGHVS, CDR2 FNYEAQ. CDR3 length: 18 amino acids. The V gene end was trimmed by 4 bases and the J gene end by 0 bases; junction bases not matched to a gene: 10.

The CDR3 here is CASSLPVGVVNEQFF. The CDR3 DNA sequence: TGTGCCAGCAGCCTACCTGTGGGAGTAGTCAATGAGCAGTTCTTC. This chain connects TRBV11-2 to TRBJ2-1, with D tentatively TRBD2 (5 bases). Trimming removed 5 bases at V and 6 bases at J, with 17 bases between. Germline V gives CDR1 SGHAT, CDR2 FQNNGV. The CDR3 sequence is 15 residues long.

This chain joins TRBV28 and TRBJ2-4; 7 bases align to TRBD2. The CDR3 is 14 residues long. In germline, CDR1 is MDHEN, CDR2 SYDVKM. V shed 3 bases and J 6 bases; nucleotides not matched to a gene: 5. The CDR3 sequence: CASSFGGSANIQYF. CDR3 DNA sequence: TGTGCCAGCAGTTTCGGCGGGAGTGCAAACATTCAGTACTTC.

This sequence joins TRBV3-1 (or the pseudogene TRBV3-2) and TRBJ2-4; TRBD1 is a possible D gene (5 bases). Germline-derived CDR1 and CDR2 are LGHDT and YNNKEL (reference sequence). V was cut by 2 bases and J by 7 bases, with 6 bases left in between. This CDR3 has 12 residues. CDR3 residues: CASSQKGNIQYF. CDR3 DNA: TGTGCCAGCAGCCAAAAGGGGAACATTCAGTACTTC.

This clone turned up a few times. The chain is built from TRBV5-4 and TRBJ1-2; D not certain. Germline CDR1 reads SGHNT; CDR2 reads YYREEE (reference sequence). V was shortened by 4 bases and J by 4 bases, with 8 bases between the two germline ends. The CDR3 covers 12 residues. For the CDR3, the DNA is TGTGCCAGCAGCCCCGGGTCCTATGGCTACACCTTC. Translating gives CASSPGSYGYTF.

The V gene is TRBV24-1, the J gene TRBJ1-2; D not resolved. Germline lookup yields CDR1 KGHDR and CDR2 SFDVKD. The CDR3 sequence is 12 residues long. Trimming stripped 7 bases from V and 4 bases from J, with 9 bases between. DNA of the CDR3: TGTGCCACCAGCGGGGAAAGCTATGGCTACACCTTC. Protein: CATSGESYGYTF.

V is TRBV7-8 and J is TRBJ1-4, with TRBD1 identical over 7 bases. The V segment lost 5 bases and the J segment 8 bases; nucleotides outside the gene matches: 8. The CDR3 length is 14 residues. Germline CDR1 reads SGHVS; CDR2 reads FQNEAQ. The CDR3: CASSRGQVREKLFF. The DNA of the CDR3 is TGTGCCAGCAGCCGAGGACAGGTTAGAGAAAAACTGTTTTTT.

The table lists this clone with a count of one. The chain links TRBV28 to TRBJ1-1, with 10 bases aligning to TRBD1. Losses at the gene ends were 5 bases for V and 3 bases for J; bases not matched to a gene: 6. From germline, CDR1 is MDHEN and CDR2 SYDVKM. The CDR3 length is 15 residues. The DNA for the CDR3 is TGTGCCAGCAGTCAACGGACAGGGGGGGACACTGAAGCTTTCTTT. Translation: CASSQRTGGDTEAFF.

This clone occurred a few times. This chain joins TRBV24-1 and TRBJ2-2; D ambiguous. The germline V gene encodes CDR1 KGHDR and CDR2 SFDVKD. The length of the CDR3 is 17 residues. Trimming shortened V by 4 bases and J by 0 bases, and 14 bases separated the two germline ends. CDR3 sequence reads: CATSETDTNANTGELFF. DNA of the CDR3: TGTGCCACCAGTGAAACTGACACGAACGCGAACACCGGGGAGCTGTTTTTT.

As regards this clone: The same CDR3 also results from other DNA sequences found in this sample. This chain uses TRBV5-1 with TRBJ2-5; D perhaps matches TRBD2 (7 bases). Trimming removed 0 bases from V and 2 bases from J, with 8 bases in between. This CDR3 comprises 14 residues. Germline-derived CDR1 and CDR2 are SGHRS and YFSETQ. Here the CDR3 reads CASSLEGGQETQYF. CDR3 sequence (DNA): TGCGCCAGCAGCTTGGAGGGGGGGCAAGAGACCCAGTACTTC.

The chain employs TRBV20-1 and TRBJ1-5; 10 bases align to TRBD1. Germline CDR1 reads DFQATT; CDR2 reads SNEGSKA (reference sequence). CDR3 length: 16 residues. V lost 3 bases and J lost 6; bases outside the gene matches: 11. Here the CDR3 reads CSASERTGGIGQPQHF. The CDR3 DNA reads as TGCAGTGCTAGTGAGCGGACAGGGGGTATAGGTCAGCCCCAGCATTTT.

The genes are TRBV6-2 or TRBV6-3 and TRBJ2-1, with D tentatively TRBD2 (5 bases). Germline V gives CDR1 MNHEY, CDR2 SVGEGT. V lost 2 bases to trimming and J lost 1 base, with 15 bases between them. The CDR3 sequence is 17 residues long. In nucleotides, the CDR3 is TGTGCCAGCAGTTACGCGGTTGCGGGTGGGTCCTACAATGAGCAGTTCTTC. It encodes CASSYAVAGGSYNEQFF.

The chain is built from TRBV7-2 and TRBJ1-6; 8 nucleotides align to TRBD1. CDR1 SGHTA and CDR2 FQGNSA come from the germline V gene. Trimming removed 10 bases from V and 6 bases from J; junction bases left unmatched: 8. This CDR3 contains 14 residues. CDR3 amino acids: CATHPDRGNSPLHF. CDR3 nucleotides: TGTGCCACACACCCAGACAGGGGTAATTCACCCCTCCACTTT.

This sequence joins TRBV2 and TRBJ2-5; TRBD1 aligns across 10 bases. V was clipped by 7 bases and J by 5 bases; unmatched bases: 10. This CDR3 comprises 15 residues. Germline assignment: CDR1 SNHLY and CDR2 FYNNEI. In DNA, the CDR3 is TGTGCCAGCACCCCAGGGACAGGGGTTGTGGAGACCCAGTACTTC. It specifies CASTPGTGVVETQYF.

For this clone: Other nucleotide sequences in the sample specify the same CDR3. This chain joins TRBV9 and TRBJ2-1, with D tentatively TRBD2 (6 bases). This CDR3 spans 16 amino acids. V was clipped by 2 bases and J by 0 bases, with 12 bases between them. Germline values: CDR1 SGDLS, CDR2 YYNGEE. The DNA for the CDR3 is TGTGCCAGCAGCGTCAGTGGGGGGAGCTCCTACAATGAGCAGTTCTTC. It yields the protein CASSVSGGSSYNEQFF.

To note about this clone: Relative to the germline gene, one junction end is altered; a read error may explain this. The rearrangement uses TRBV7-7 and TRBJ2-1; 8 bases line up with TRBD1. The CDR3 runs 15 residues. Germline lookup yields CDR1 SSHAT and CDR2 FNYEAQ (reference sequence). The CDR3: CASSLGWTGNNEQFF. The CDR3 DNA reads TGTGCTAGCAGCTTAGGTTGGACAGGGAACAATGAGCAGTTCTTC.